The 24 T cell receptor beta chains reported below all come from one sample, sequenced in a study of CD8 T cells in Susac syndrome. The RNA, roughly 0.45 to 1 ug, was put through reverse transcription using random hexamers. TCRdb independently ran MiXCR on the immunoSEQ multiplex PCR reads; one entry per CDR3 protein. Of about 210,000 distinct CDR3 sequences listed, about 94% are singletons. Material for sequencing was CD4+ T cells from PBMCs. The receptors originated from a human donor in good health.

This chain connects TRBV6-1 to TRBJ2-3, with D tentatively TRBD2 (6 bases). V lost 8 bases to trimming and J lost 2 bases, with 20 bases between them. The CDR3 is made up of 16 amino acids. The germline V gene encodes CDR1 MNHNS and CDR2 SASEGT. Here the CDR3 DNA reads TGTGCCAGCGGCCCCTTCCCGGGACTGTACACAGATACGCAGTATTTT. Protein product: CASGPFPGLYTDTQYF.

V is TRBV14 and J is TRBJ1-4; D gene ambiguous. The germline V gene encodes CDR1 SGHDN and CDR2 FVKESK. Trimming removed 3 bases from V and 8 bases from J, with 19 bases in between. The length of the CDR3 is 16 residues. The CDR3 bases are TGTGCCAGCAGCCACGGGATGGGCAGGCCGAGGGAAAAACTGTTTTTT. Its protein product is CASSHGMGRPREKLFF.

This chain joins TRBV12-3 or TRBV12-4 and TRBJ1-2; no clear D gene. Trimming cost V 5 bases and J 8 bases, with 12 bases left between them. This CDR3 has 12 residues. CDR3 nucleotide sequence: TGTGCCAGCAGTCATGAGGTGGGAGGCTACACCTTC. Translated: CASSHEVGGYTF.

V is TRBV28 and J is TRBJ2-5, with D unclear. This CDR3 contains 16 residues. V was pared by 3 bases and J by 1 base, with 15 bases between. Germline CDR1 reads MDHEN; CDR2 reads SYDVKM. The chain's CDR3 is CASSFPPPFAQETQYF. The CDR3, as DNA: TGTGCCAGCAGTTTTCCTCCCCCCTTCGCCCAAGAGACCCAGTACTTC.

CDR3 sequence reads: CSALRGAQYF. In DNA, the CDR3 is TGCAGTGCTCTCCGGGGGGCGCAGTATTTT. The genes are TRBV20-1 and TRBJ2-3, with 7 bases that match TRBD2. CDR3 length: 10 residues. Germline V lookup: CDR1 DFQATT, CDR2 SNEGSKA (reference sequence). Unmatched junction bases numbered 3, after V lost 5 bases and J lost 10 bases.

The V gene is TRBV12-5, the J gene TRBJ2-3; D gene unclear. CDR3 length: 15 residues. V was trimmed by 5 bases and J by 4 bases, leaving 16 bases between them. Germline V gene lookup returns CDR1 LGHNT and CDR2 FRNRAP. CDR3 amino acids: CASGHSTRLSDTQYF. CDR3 DNA sequence: TGTGCTAGTGGTCATTCGACTCGTTTATCAGATACGCAGTATTTT.

This chain joins TRBV6-1 and TRBJ2-6; TRBD1 aligns across 8 bases. Germline loops: CDR1 MNHNS, CDR2 SASEGT. CDR3 size: 20 residues. V gave up 7 bases and J gave up 0 bases; unmatched junction bases: 17. This chain's CDR3 is CASTRTRQGRSFSGANVLTF. CDR3 bases: TGTGCCAGCACCCGGACAAGACAGGGGAGGTCTTTCTCTGGGGCCAACGTCCTGACTTTC.

J is TRBJ2-2 and V is TRBV24-1; D is tentatively TRBD1 or TRBD2 (5 bases each). With 4 bases removed from V and 1 base from J, the gap between germline ends came to 15 bases. This CDR3 comprises 17 residues. Germline V gene lookup returns CDR1 KGHDR and CDR2 SFDVKD. The CDR3 spells CATSEPKGRRNTGELFF. The CDR3 region has the DNA TGTGCCACCAGTGAACCGAAGGGACGGCGGAACACCGGGGAGCTGTTTTTT.

This chain links TRBV28 with TRBJ2-3; D perhaps matches TRBD1 (5 bases). CDR1 MDHEN and CDR2 SYDVKM come from the germline V gene. Trimming removed 4 bases at V and 5 bases at J, with 16 bases between. The CDR3 contains 15 residues. The CDR3 reads CASSYNQGLGDTQYF. Written as DNA, the CDR3 is TGTGCCAGCAGTTATAACCAGGGTCTCGGAGATACGCAGTATTTT.

This clonotype was seen a few times. The chain recombines TRBV7-3 with TRBJ1-1; the D is unclear. There are 13 residues in the CDR3. V lost 2 bases to trimming and J lost 1 base, with 5 bases between them. CDR1 and CDR2 (germline): SGHTA, FQGTGA. This CDR3 reads CASSLQANTEAFF. The CDR3 nucleotides read TGTGCCAGCAGCTTACAGGCGAACACTGAAGCTTTCTTT.

This chain links TRBV27 with TRBJ2-6, with a possible D match to TRBD2 (5 bases). Germline V gene lookup returns CDR1 MNHEY and CDR2 SMNVEV (reference sequence). This CDR3 spans 15 amino acids. V shed 3 bases and J shed 2 bases, with 8 bases lying between them. The CDR3 reads CASSFSGTGANVLTF. CDR3 bases: TGTGCCAGCAGTTTCTCGGGGACTGGGGCCAACGTCCTGACTTTC. Filled out from reference TRBV27 and TRBJ2-6, the complete variable domain reads EAQVTQNPRYLITVTGKKLTVTCSQNMNHEYMSWYRQDPGLGLRQIYYSMNVEVTDKGDVPEGYKVSRKEKRNFPLILESPSPNQTSLYFCASSFSGTGANVLTFGAGSRLTVL.

This clonotype occurred once. The chain has TRBV18 and TRBJ2-3, with D perhaps TRBD1 (5 bases). Germline CDR1 reads KGHSH; CDR2 reads LQKENI. The CDR3 spans 13 residues. The V end was cut by 2 bases, the J end by 6 bases, with 9 bases between. Here the CDR3 reads CASSPGAGDTQYF. CDR3 bases: TGTGCCAGCTCACCAGGGGCCGGGGATACGCAGTATTTT.

This clonotype was seen just once. The CDR3 DNA reads as TGTGCCAGCAGCTTCGGGATTGGGAACACTGAAGCTTTCTTT. Translated: CASSFGIGNTEAFF. The rearrangement links TRBV11-2 to TRBJ1-1; D is uncertain. Germline assignment: CDR1 SGHAT and CDR2 FQNNGV. This CDR3 has 14 amino acids. Trimming removed 3 bases from V and 1 base from J, with 9 bases in between. The complete variable domain, with remaining parts taken from reference TRBV11-2 and TRBJ1-1, reads EAGVAQSPRYKIIEKRQSVAFWCNPISGHATLYWYQQILGQGPKLLIQFQNNGVVDDSQLPKDRFSAERLKGVDSTLKIQPAKLEDSAVYLCASSFGIGNTEAFFGQGTRLTVV.

The chain has TRBV7-9 and TRBJ2-5, with D hard to call. Trimming removed 1 base at V and 5 bases at J, with 11 bases between. Germline V gives CDR1 SEHNR, CDR2 FQNEAQ (reference sequence). The CDR3 extends over 14 amino acids. The CDR3 region is CASSLGFQAETQYF. The CDR3 nucleotides are TGTGCCAGCAGCTTAGGGTTTCAGGCGGAGACCCAGTACTTC.

The chain uses TRBV6-1 and TRBJ2-2; a weak D match, TRBD2 (6 bases). The ends were cut back, 6 bases at V and 1 base at J, with 12 bases in the middle. The CDR3 sequence is 15 residues long. Germline V CDR1 and CDR2: MNHNS, SASEGT. This CDR3 reads CASRRGTENTGELFF. DNA of the CDR3: TGTGCCAGCAGACGCGGGACGGAGAACACCGGGGAGCTGTTTTTT.

The genes are TRBV7-9 and TRBJ1-2; 8 bases are shared with TRBD1. The germline gives CDR1 SEHNR, CDR2 FQNEAQ (reference sequence). V gave up 3 bases and J gave up 9 bases; unmatched junction bases: 3. This CDR3 comprises 12 residues. DNA for the CDR3: TGTGCCAGCAGCTTGGACAGGGAAAGCTACACCTTC. It encodes CASSLDRESYTF. The full variable domain, rest sourced from reference TRBV7-9 and TRBJ1-2, is DTGVSQNPRHKITKRGQNVTFRCDPISEHNRLYWYRQTLGQGPEFLTYFQNEAQLEKSRLLSDRFSAERPKGSFSTLEIQRTEQGDSAMYLCASSLDRESYTFGSGTRLTVV.

This sequence joins TRBV19 and TRBJ2-4; 7 nucleotides match TRBD2. Looked up from germline, CDR1 is LNHDA and CDR2 is SQIVND (reference sequence). V gave up 5 bases and J gave up 0 bases; unmatched junction bases: 4. The CDR3 is 15 residues long. The CDR3 sequence: CASSYGGKAKNIQYF. The CDR3 nucleotides read TGTGCCAGTAGTTACGGGGGGAAAGCCAAAAACATTCAGTACTTC.

The chain couples TRBV6-2 or TRBV6-3 to TRBJ1-5, with TRBD1 matching 9 bases. The CDR3 length is 17 residues. V lost 2 bases and J lost 3; bases outside the gene matches: 8. The germline gives CDR1 MNHEY, CDR2 SVGEGT. The CDR3 sequence is CASSYTSGTGFNQPQHF. The DNA of the CDR3 is TGTGCCAGCAGTTACACCTCCGGGACAGGGTTCAATCAGCCCCAGCATTTT.

This clonotype was detected once. The genes are TRBV28 and TRBJ1-2; D is unresolved. V lost 7 bases and J 0 bases, leaving 12 bases between the germline ends. The CDR3 has 14 amino acids. Germline V lookup: CDR1 MDHEN, CDR2 SYDVKM. The CDR3 DNA reads as TGTGCCAGCACTGTGACACGAGCTAACTATGGCTACACCTTC. Amino acid sequence: CASTVTRANYGYTF.

The gene calls are TRBV6-2 or TRBV6-3 and TRBJ2-1, with D maybe TRBD2 (6 bases). V lost 2 bases, J lost 7 bases, and 15 bases lay in between. This CDR3 has 15 amino acids. Germline V lookup: CDR1 MNHEY, CDR2 SVGEGT. CDR3 loop: CASSYAWGERNEQFF. For the CDR3, the DNA is TGTGCCAGCAGTTACGCGTGGGGGGAGCGGAATGAGCAGTTCTTC.

The chain joins TRBV7-9 to TRBJ2-4, with 8 bases identical to TRBD1. Germline V gene data show CDR1 as SEHNR and CDR2 as FQNEAQ (reference sequence). Losses at the gene ends were 4 bases for V and 8 bases for J; bases not matched to a gene: 4. The CDR3 has 13 amino acids. The CDR3 protein is CASSWTGLDIQYF. For the CDR3, the DNA is TGTGCCAGCAGCTGGACAGGGTTAGACATTCAGTACTTC.

The chain links TRBV2 to TRBJ1-2; 7 positions agree with TRBD1. The V and J ends lost 6 bases and 9 bases, in that order; junction bases with no gene match: 4. The CDR3 is 11 residues long. The germline V gene has CDR1 SNHLY and CDR2 FYNNEI. CDR3 DNA sequence: TGTGCCAGCAGCCAGACAGGGAGCTACACCTTC. Protein sequence: CASSQTGSYTF.

This chain's CDR3 is CASSLHPSKDRDRRLKVYEQYF. Written as DNA, the CDR3 is TGCGCCAGCAGCCTTCATCCTTCAAAGGACAGAGACCGGCGATTGAAGGTCTACGAGCAGTACTTC. This sequence joins TRBV4-1 and TRBJ2-7; tentatively, D is TRBD1 (6 bases). The CDR3 runs 22 residues. Germline V lookup: CDR1 MGHRA, CDR2 YSYEKL. V was clipped by 4 bases and J by 3 bases, with 37 bases between them.

This clonotype was picked up a small number of times. This chain connects TRBV5-6 to TRBJ2-7, with a possible D match to TRBD1 (5 bases). Germline CDR1 SGHDT, CDR2 YYEEEE. V lost 5 bases to trimming and J lost 1 base, with 7 bases between them. This CDR3 is 12 amino acids long. The CDR3, as DNA: TGTGCCAGCAGACGACAGTCCTACGAGCAGTACTTC. This translates into CASRRQSYEQYF.